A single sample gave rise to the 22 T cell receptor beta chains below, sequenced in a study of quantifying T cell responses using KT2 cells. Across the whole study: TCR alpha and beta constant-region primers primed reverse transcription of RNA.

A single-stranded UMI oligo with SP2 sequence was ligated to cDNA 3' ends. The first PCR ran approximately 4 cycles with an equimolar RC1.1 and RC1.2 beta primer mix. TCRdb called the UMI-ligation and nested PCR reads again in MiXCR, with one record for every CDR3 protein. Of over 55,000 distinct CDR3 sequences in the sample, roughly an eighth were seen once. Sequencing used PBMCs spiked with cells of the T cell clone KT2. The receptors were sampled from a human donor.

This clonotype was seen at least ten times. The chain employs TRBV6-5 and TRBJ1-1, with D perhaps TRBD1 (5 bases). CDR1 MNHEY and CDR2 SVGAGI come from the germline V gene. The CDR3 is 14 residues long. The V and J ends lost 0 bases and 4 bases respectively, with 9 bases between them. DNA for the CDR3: TGTGCCAGCAGTTACTCAGGGGCCCGCACTGAAGCTTTCTTT. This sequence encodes CASSYSGARTEAFF.

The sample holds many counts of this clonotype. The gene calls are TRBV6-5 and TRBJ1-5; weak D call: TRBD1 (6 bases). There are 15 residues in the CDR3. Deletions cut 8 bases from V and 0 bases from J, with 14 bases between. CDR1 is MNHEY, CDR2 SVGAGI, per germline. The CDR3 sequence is CASGTGLYSNQPQHF. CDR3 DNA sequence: TGTGCCAGCGGAACAGGGCTTTATAGCAATCAGCCCCAGCATTTT.

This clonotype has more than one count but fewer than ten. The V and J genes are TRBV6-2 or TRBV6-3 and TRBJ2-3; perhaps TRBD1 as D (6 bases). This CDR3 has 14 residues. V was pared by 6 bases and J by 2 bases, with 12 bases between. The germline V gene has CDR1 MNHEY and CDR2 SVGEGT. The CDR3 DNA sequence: TGTGCCAGCAGCCCGGGACATCCCACAGATACGCAGTATTTT. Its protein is CASSPGHPTDTQYF.

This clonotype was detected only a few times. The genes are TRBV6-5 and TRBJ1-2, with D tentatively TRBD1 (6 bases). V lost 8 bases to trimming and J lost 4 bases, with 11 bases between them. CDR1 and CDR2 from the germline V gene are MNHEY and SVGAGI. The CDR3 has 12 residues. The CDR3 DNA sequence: TGTGCCAGCTGGGGGCGCCGCTATGGCTACACCTTC. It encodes CASWGRRYGYTF.

The CDR3 nucleotides are TGCAGTGCTAGAGGGGGGGCTTTGGGGAACACTGAAGCTTTCTTT. Its protein product is CSARGGALGNTEAFF. The chain employs TRBV20-1 and TRBJ1-1, with D possibly being TRBD1 (6 bases). CDR1 and CDR2 (germline): DFQATT, SNEGSKA (reference sequence). The CDR3 is made up of 15 amino acids. The V and J ends lost 1 base and 1 base respectively, with 13 bases between them.

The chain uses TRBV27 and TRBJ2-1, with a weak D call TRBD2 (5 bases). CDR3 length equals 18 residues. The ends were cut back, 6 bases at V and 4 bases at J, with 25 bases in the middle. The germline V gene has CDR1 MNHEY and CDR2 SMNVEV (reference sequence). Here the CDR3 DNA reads TGTGCCAGCAGCCGCAATTCTCTAGCCCTTGCCCTTTACAATGAGCAGTTCTTC. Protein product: CASSRNSLALALYNEQFF.

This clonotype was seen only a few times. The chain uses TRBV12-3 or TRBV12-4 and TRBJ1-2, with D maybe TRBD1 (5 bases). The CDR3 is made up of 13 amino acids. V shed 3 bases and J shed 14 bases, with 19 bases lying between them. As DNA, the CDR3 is TGTGCCAGCAGTTTGTACCTCGACAGTGAAGGGACCTTC. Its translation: CASSLYLDSEGTF.

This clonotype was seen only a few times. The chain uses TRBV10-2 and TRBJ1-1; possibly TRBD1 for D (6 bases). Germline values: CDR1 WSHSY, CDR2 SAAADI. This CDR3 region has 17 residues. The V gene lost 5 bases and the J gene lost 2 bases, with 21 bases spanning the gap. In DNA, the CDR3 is TGCGCCAGCAGTTCTACAGGGTATTTTGGGTTAAACACTGAAGCTTTCTTT. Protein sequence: CASSSTGYFGLNTEAFF.

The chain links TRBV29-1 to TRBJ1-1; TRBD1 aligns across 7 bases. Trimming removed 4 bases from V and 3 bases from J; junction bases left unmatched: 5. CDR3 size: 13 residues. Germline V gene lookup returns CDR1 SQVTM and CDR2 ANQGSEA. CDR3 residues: CSVAAGGDTEAFF. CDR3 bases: TGCAGCGTTGCTGCAGGGGGGGACACTGAAGCTTTCTTT. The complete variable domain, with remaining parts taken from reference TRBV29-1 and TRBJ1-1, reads SAVISQKPSRDICQRGTSLTIQCQVDSQVTMMFWYRQQPGQSLTLIATANQGSEATYESGFVIDKFPISRPNLTFSTLTVSNMSPEDSSIYLCSVAAGGDTEAFFGQGTRLTVV.

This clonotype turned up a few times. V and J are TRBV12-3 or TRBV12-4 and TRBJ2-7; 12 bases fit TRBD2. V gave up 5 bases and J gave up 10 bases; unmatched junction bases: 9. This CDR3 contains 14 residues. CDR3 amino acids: CASSMGLAGRIQYF. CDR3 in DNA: TGTGCCAGCAGTATGGGACTAGCGGGCAGGATCCAGTACTTC.

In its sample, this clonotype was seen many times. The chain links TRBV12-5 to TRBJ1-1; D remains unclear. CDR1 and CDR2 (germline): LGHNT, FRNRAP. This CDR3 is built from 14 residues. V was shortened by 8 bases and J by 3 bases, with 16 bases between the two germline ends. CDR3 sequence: CASRAGWVDTEAFF. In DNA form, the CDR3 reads TGTGCTAGTCGTGCAGGATGGGTGGACACTGAAGCTTTCTTT.

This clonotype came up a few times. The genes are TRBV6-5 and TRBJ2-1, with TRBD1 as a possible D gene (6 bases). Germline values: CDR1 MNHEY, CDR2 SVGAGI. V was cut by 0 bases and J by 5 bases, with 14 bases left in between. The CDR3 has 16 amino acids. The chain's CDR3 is CASSYSGGPRHNEQFF. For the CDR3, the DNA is TGTGCCAGCAGTTACTCTGGGGGCCCCAGGCACAATGAGCAGTTCTTC.

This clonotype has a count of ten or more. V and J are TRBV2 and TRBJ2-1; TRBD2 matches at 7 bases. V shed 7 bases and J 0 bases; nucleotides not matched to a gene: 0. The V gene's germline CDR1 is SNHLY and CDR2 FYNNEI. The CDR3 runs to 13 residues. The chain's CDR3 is CASTGGSYNEQFF. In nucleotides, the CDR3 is TGTGCCAGCACGGGGGGCTCCTACAATGAGCAGTTCTTC. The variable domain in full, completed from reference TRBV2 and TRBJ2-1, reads EPEVTQTPSHQVTQMGQEVILRCVPISNHLYFYWYRQILGQKVEFLVSFYNNEISEKSEIFDDQFSVERPDGSNFTLKIRSTKLEDSAMYFCASTGGSYNEQFFGPGTRLTVL.

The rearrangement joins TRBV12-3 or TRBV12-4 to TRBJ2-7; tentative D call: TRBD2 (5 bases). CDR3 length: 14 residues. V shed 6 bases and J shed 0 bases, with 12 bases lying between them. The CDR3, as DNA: TGTGCCAGCAGCCCGAGCGGAGTCTCCTACGAGCAGTACTTC. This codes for CASSPSGVSYEQYF.

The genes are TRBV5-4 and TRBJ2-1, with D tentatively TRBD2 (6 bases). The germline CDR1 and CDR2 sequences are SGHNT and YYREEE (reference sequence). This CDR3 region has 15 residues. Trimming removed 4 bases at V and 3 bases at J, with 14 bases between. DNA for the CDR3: TGTGCCAGCAGCCCATTAGGGCGGGACTACAATGAGCAGTTCTTC. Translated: CASSPLGRDYNEQFF. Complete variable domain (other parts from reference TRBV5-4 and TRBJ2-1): ETGVTQSPTHLIKTRGQQVTLRCSSQSGHNTVSWYQQALGQGPQFIFQYYREEENGRGNFPPRFSGLQFPNYSSELNVNALELDDSALYLCASSPLGRDYNEQFFGPGTRLTVL.

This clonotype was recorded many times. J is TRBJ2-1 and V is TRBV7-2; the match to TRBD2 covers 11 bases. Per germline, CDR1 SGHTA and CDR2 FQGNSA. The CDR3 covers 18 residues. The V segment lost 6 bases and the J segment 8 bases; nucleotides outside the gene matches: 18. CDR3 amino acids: CASRPYRGLAGGYDEQFF. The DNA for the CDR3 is TGTGCCAGCAGACCTTATCGGGGGCTAGCGGGAGGTTACGATGAGCAGTTCTTC.

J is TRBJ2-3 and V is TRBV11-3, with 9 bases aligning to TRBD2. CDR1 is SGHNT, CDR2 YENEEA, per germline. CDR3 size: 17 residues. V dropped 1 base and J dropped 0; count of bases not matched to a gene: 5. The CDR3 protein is CASSLGLADSSTDTQYF. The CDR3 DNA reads TGTGCCAGCAGCTTAGGACTAGCGGACAGTAGCACAGATACGCAGTATTTT. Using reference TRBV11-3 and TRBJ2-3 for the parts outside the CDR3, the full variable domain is EAGVVQSPRYKIIEKKQPVAFWCNPISGHNTLYWYLQNLGQGPELLIRYENEEAVDDSQLPKDRFSAERLKGVDSTLKIQPAELGDSAVYLCASSLGLADSSTDTQYFGPGTRLTVL.

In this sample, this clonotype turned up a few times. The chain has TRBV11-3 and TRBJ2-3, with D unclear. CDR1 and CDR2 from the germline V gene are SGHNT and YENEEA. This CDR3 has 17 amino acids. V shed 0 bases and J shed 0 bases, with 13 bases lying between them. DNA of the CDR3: TGTGCCAGCAGCTTAGATTGGTTGGAACCGAGCACAGATACGCAGTATTTT. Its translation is CASSLDWLEPSTDTQYF.

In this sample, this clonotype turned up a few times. In nucleotides, the CDR3 is TGCAGTGCTGCTAGCGGGGGGAAATACGAGCAGTACTTC. Its protein product is CSAASGGKYEQYF. V usage is TRBV20-1 and J usage is TRBJ2-7; 11 positions agree with TRBD2. The junction had 4 bases not matched to a gene; V was cut back by 5 bases and J by 4 bases. This CDR3 spans 13 amino acids. Germline loops: CDR1 DFQATT, CDR2 SNEGSKA (reference sequence).

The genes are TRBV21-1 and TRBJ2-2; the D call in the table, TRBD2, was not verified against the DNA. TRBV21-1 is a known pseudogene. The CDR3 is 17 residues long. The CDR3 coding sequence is TGTGCCAGCAGCATATCCGAGCGGGAGTGGCAGACCGGGGAGCTGTTTTTT. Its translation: CASSISEREWQTGELFF.

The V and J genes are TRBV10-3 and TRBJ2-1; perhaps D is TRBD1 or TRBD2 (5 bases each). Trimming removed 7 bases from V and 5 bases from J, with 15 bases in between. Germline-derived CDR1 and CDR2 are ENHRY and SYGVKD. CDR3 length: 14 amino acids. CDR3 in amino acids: CAIKNEGTNNEQFF. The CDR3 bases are TGTGCCATCAAAAATGAGGGGACCAACAATGAGCAGTTCTTC.

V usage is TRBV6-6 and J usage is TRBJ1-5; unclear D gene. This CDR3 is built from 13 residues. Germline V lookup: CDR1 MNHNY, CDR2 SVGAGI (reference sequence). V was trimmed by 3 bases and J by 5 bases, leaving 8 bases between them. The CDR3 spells CASSYQEDQPQHF. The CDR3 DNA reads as TGTGCCAGCAGTTATCAGGAAGATCAGCCCCAGCATTTT.